This T cell receptor beta chain was recorded in a study of T cell changes during pregnancy in multiple sclerosis. The method was immunoSEQ multiplex PCR; TCRdb's version includes in-frame clones alone and lacks a portion of them. The sample lists 40,000 to 45,000 clones; about 93% were seen once. Germline V gene data show CDR1 as MRHNA and CDR2 as SNTAGT. This CDR3 region has 17 residues. V gave up 5 bases and J gave up 1 base; unmatched junction bases: 9. The receptor was isolated from a female donor with multiple sclerosis, enrolled in a pregnancy study. The V call is TRBV6-4, the J call TRBJ2-3; 10 nucleotides align to TRBD1. This specimen was CD4+ T cells from peripheral blood mononuclear cells, taken in the third trimester of pregnancy. The CDR3 DNA follows: TGTGCCAGCAGTAGAGGGACAGGGGATATGCGCACAGATACGCAGTATTTT. It codes for CASSRGTGDMRTDTQYF.